This T cell receptor beta chain was obtained from a study of regulatory T cells in long-lasting Graves disease. The time point here: newly diagnosed GD, antithyroid drugs for less than 3 months. RNA extracted from PBMCs served as the sequencing template. Arm-PCR of CDR3 regions and iRepertoire HTBI primers were the basis on which TCR beta libraries were built. TCRdb reprocessed the multiplex PCR reads with MiXCR, giving one entry per CDR3 protein. The profile covers approximately 490,000 distinct CDR3 sequences, with roughly 15% appearing a single time and 12% taken by the ten largest. The ends lost 8 bases at V and 2 bases at J; junction bases unmatched: 18. CDR3 length equals 19 residues. CDR1 is MDHEN, CDR2 SYDVKM, per germline. This clonotype was seen more than once but under ten times. This sample also belongs to another study, concerning T cells in Graves' hyperthyroidism and ophthalmopathy.

The receptor was derived from a middle-aged man with Graves disease. This rearrangement joins TRBV28 to TRBJ2-1, with 10 bases fitting TRBD1. The sequences come from peripheral blood mononuclear cells (PBMCs), collected at new diagnosis, from a patient treated with antithyroid drugs. The CDR3 region has the DNA TGTGCCAGCCGACGGGACAGGGGTTCGGGAGGGACCCCCTACAATGAGCAGTTCTTC. Protein product: CASRRDRGSGGTPYNEQFF.